This T cell receptor (beta chain) is from a study of blood T cells in healthy people across ages. Study results and caveats: TCR beta diversity tracked closely with naive T cell percentage.

As regards this clonotype: Its specificity is not known.

The authors ran a second PCR of 7 to 11 cycles using a sample-barcoded 5' primer and a J-beta primer mix. TCRdb processed the 5' RACE reads anew with MiXCR; each CDR3 protein has one entry. The table includes 600,000 or so distinct CDR3 sequences, about 30% detected once. CDR3 length equals 16 residues. Germline V gene sequence: CDR1 DFQATT, CDR2 SNEGSKA (reference sequence). V was cut by 0 bases and J by 0 bases, with 12 bases left in between. This clonotype was obtained from a woman of 80 years or more in good health. Material for sequencing was blood. V is TRBV20-1 and J is TRBJ2-1; D might be TRBD1 (5 bases). CDR3 bases: TGCAGTGCTAGAGACCCGGACATCCGCTCCTACAATGAGCAGTTCTTC. Translated: CSARDPDIRSYNEQFF.